This passage covers 17 T cell receptor beta chains from one sample sequenced in a study of T cells after yellow fever vaccination. TCRdb re-analysed the 5' RACE reads in MiXCR, keeping a single row per CDR3 protein. This repertoire shows approximately 260,000 distinct CDR3 sequences, roughly 4.8% found once; its top ten account for roughly 3.3%. Sequenced material: CD4+ T cells sorted from PBMCs, taken on the day of the yellow fever booster vaccination. These receptors were collected from a man in his late teens or twenties who received the YFV17D yellow fever vaccine.

This clonotype was recorded at least ten times. CDR3 amino acids: CASSQDSDQPQHF. CDR3 coding DNA: TGTGCCAGCAGCCAAGATTCCGATCAGCCCCAGCATTTT. The V gene is TRBV4-2, the J gene TRBJ1-5; D ambiguous. Germline-derived CDR1 and CDR2 are LGHNA and YNFKEQ. V was pared by 0 bases and J by 5 bases, with 5 bases between. The CDR3 has 13 residues.

This clonotype was seen at least ten times. V gene TRBV4-3 combines with J gene TRBJ2-5; D is unclear. The CDR3 covers 13 residues. In germline, CDR1 is LGHNA, CDR2 YSLEER. V shed 0 bases and J shed 7 bases, with 9 bases lying between them. CDR3 region: CASSQDNLSTQYF. CDR3 sequence (DNA): TGCGCCAGCAGCCAAGATAACCTGTCGACCCAGTACTTC.

In this sample, this clonotype turned up many times. The genes are TRBV6-5 and TRBJ2-5; possibly TRBD1 or TRBD2 for D (5 bases each). CDR1 and CDR2 (germline): MNHEY, SVGAGI. V was trimmed by 2 bases and J by 5 bases, leaving 18 bases between them. The CDR3 has 16 amino acids. The DNA of the CDR3 is TGTGCCAGCAGTTACGTTACGGCCCTAGGGACGGAGACCCAGTACTTC. It specifies CASSYVTALGTETQYF.

This clonotype has a count of ten or more. V gene TRBV12-3 or TRBV12-4 combines with J gene TRBJ2-5; no clear D gene. V lost 2 bases and J 2 bases, leaving 6 bases between the germline ends. CDR3 length equals 13 residues. The chain's CDR3 is CASSLRQQETQYF. CDR3 sequence (DNA): TGTGCCAGCAGTTTACGGCAGCAAGAGACCCAGTACTTC.

This clonotype was detected only a few times. The chain links TRBV6-1 to TRBJ2-5, with D possibly being TRBD2 (6 bases). From germline, CDR1 is MNHNS and CDR2 SASEGT. V gave up 8 bases and J gave up 1 base, with 17 bases separating them. The CDR3 runs to 15 residues. The DNA of the CDR3 is TGTGCCAGCCGGCCGCGGGGTCCTGTCCAAGAGACCCAGTACTTC. This codes for CASRPRGPVQETQYF.

V gene TRBV29-1 combines with J gene TRBJ2-1, with 12 bases matching TRBD2. V gave up 6 bases and J gave up 9 bases; unmatched junction bases: 9. The CDR3 runs to 14 residues. The V gene's germline CDR1 is SQVTM and CDR2 ANQGSEA. The CDR3 reads CSVAASGGAGEQFF. In nucleotides, the CDR3 is TGCAGCGTGGCCGCTAGCGGGGGGGCCGGTGAGCAGTTCTTC.

This clonotype was seen a few times. This chain links TRBV7-8 with TRBJ1-1, with no clear D. V was cut by 0 bases and J by 1 base, with 15 bases left in between. The germline V gene encodes CDR1 SGHVS and CDR2 FQNEAQ. This CDR3 comprises 17 residues. The CDR3 loop reads CASSLAPGLSKNTEAFF. The CDR3 DNA reads as TGTGCCAGCAGCTTAGCTCCGGGTTTAAGTAAGAACACTGAAGCTTTCTTT.

This chain connects TRBV29-1 to TRBJ2-7; possible D gene TRBD2, 5 bases. From germline, CDR1 is SQVTM and CDR2 ANQGSEA. The CDR3 spans 12 residues. With 3 bases removed from V and 7 bases from J, the gap between germline ends came to 13 bases. For the CDR3, the DNA is TGCAGCGTTGAGCTGGGAGCACGTGAGCAGTACTTC. It is translated as CSVELGAREQYF.

This clonotype was seen at least ten times. The CDR3 DNA is TGTGCCATCAGTAAGGGACTAGCGGGGGGGCCCGATACGCAGTATTTT. Its protein product is CAISKGLAGGPDTQYF. The chain is built from TRBV10-3 and TRBJ2-3, with 16 bases that match TRBD2. The CDR3 consists of 16 residues. With 5 bases clipped from V and 6 bases from J, the junction kept 5 bases outside the gene matches. CDR1 is ENHRY and CDR2 is SYGVKD in the germline V gene.

This clonotype was picked up a small number of times. J is TRBJ2-1 and V is TRBV7-9; D may be TRBD2 (5 bases). Between the trimmed V and J ends, which lost 5 bases and 5 bases, there was a span of 19 bases. The germline CDR1 and CDR2 sequences are SEHNR and FQNEAQ (reference sequence). CDR3 length: 16 amino acids. The CDR3 sequence: CASSDRSSRGNNEQFF. The CDR3 DNA is TGTGCCAGCAGCGACCGATCATCCCGGGGAAACAATGAGCAGTTCTTC. The entire variable domain, with the rest obtained from reference TRBV7-9 and TRBJ2-1, is as follows: DTGVSQNPRHKITKRGQNVTFRCDPISEHNRLYWYRQTLGQGPEFLTYFQNEAQLEKSRLLSDRFSAERPKGSFSTLEIQRTEQGDSAMYLCASSDRSSRGNNEQFFGPGTRLTVL.

This clonotype was counted many times. The rearrangement uses TRBV12-3 or TRBV12-4 and TRBJ2-5, with D tentatively TRBD1 (5 bases). Trimming left V 5 bases short and J 2 bases short, with 6 bases between. This CDR3 has 12 residues. The CDR3 region is CASSRQQETQYF. CDR3 DNA sequence: TGTGCCAGCAGTAGACAGCAAGAGACCCAGTACTTC.

This chain joins TRBV6-2 or TRBV6-3 and TRBJ2-3; 9 bases match TRBD2. Per germline, CDR1 MNHEY and CDR2 SVGEGT. The CDR3 extends over 14 amino acids. V was clipped by 4 bases and J by 7 bases; unmatched bases: 6. The DNA of the CDR3 is TGTGCCAGCAGTTTTGCGGGGGGGCCAAATACGCAGTATTTT. This gives the protein CASSFAGGPNTQYF.

In this sample, this clonotype turned up many times. The V and J genes are TRBV20-1 and TRBJ2-3; maybe TRBD1 (6 bases). Germline CDR1 is DFQATT and CDR2 is SNEGSKA (reference sequence). V shed 5 bases and J shed 7 bases, with 22 bases lying between them. The CDR3 contains 15 residues. In DNA, the CDR3 is TGCAGTGCTTTATCACCGGGACAAGCTACGAATACGCAGTATTTT. Translating it yields CSALSPGQATNTQYF.

This chain uses TRBV9 with TRBJ2-7, with D maybe TRBD2 (6 bases). Between the trimmed V and J ends, which lost 0 bases and 6 bases, there was a span of 10 bases. The CDR3 loop spans 13 amino acids. The V gene's germline CDR1 is SGDLS and CDR2 YYNGEE. The CDR3 loop is CASSVEPEGEQYF. CDR3 DNA: TGTGCCAGCAGCGTAGAGCCGGAGGGCGAGCAGTACTTC.

The V gene is TRBV29-1, the J gene TRBJ1-1, with TRBD1 matching 8 bases. The germline V gene encodes CDR1 SQVTM and CDR2 ANQGSEA. Trimming removed 6 bases from V and 5 bases from J; junction bases left unmatched: 11. This CDR3 region has 14 residues. CDR3 in amino acids: CSVVDRGFGTEAFF. In DNA, the CDR3 is TGCAGCGTCGTCGACAGGGGTTTTGGTACTGAAGCTTTCTTT.

V and J are TRBV9 and TRBJ1-6, with TRBD1 as a possible D gene (5 bases). From germline, CDR1 is SGDLS and CDR2 YYNGEE. V dropped 3 bases and J dropped 8 bases, with 18 bases sitting between them. This CDR3 comprises 16 residues. The CDR3 loop is CASSASGTNLYSPLHF. The CDR3 nucleotides are TGTGCCAGCAGCGCCAGTGGGACTAATCTGTATTCACCCCTCCACTTT.

This clonotype was seen a handful of times. The gene calls are TRBV29-1 and TRBJ1-2; no reliable D call. Germline CDR1 SQVTM, CDR2 ANQGSEA. The CDR3 spans 13 residues. The V end was cut by 4 bases, the J end by 8 bases, with 17 bases between. In nucleotides, the CDR3 is TGCAGCGTTGGAGGCGGGGTAAAGTGGGGCTACACCTTC. Protein: CSVGGGVKWGYTF.